The rows below give T cell receptor beta chains drawn from one sample of a study of cytomegalovirus exposure and HLA in healthy donors. Libraries were prepared by immunoSEQ multiplex PCR; TCRdb keeps only in-frame clonotypes and omits some of them. Of fewer than 200,000 clones listed, about 88% are singletons. The sequenced material came from PBMCs. These receptors originate from a man aged 18 to 30 in good health and CMV-seropositive. Each CDR3 is given with its conserved first and last residue. D genes are given only for firm matches. Rows may omit the clone size; those that give it use once, few, many or a size class.

TRBV5-4	TRBJ1-1	NA	NA	TGTGCCAGCAGCTTGGGCGGGGGGAACACTGAAGCTTTCTTT	CASSLGGGNTEAFF
TRBV2	TRBJ1-1	TRBD1	NA	TGTGCCAGCATCCTCACGGGACAGGGGAACGCTTTCTTT	CASILTGQGNAFF
TRBV6-5	TRBJ1-2	TRBD1	NA	TGTGCCGGCAGCCACGGGACAGCCGACTATGGCTACACCTTC	CAGSHGTADYGYTF
TRBV5-6	TRBJ2-5	TRBD2	NA	TGTGCCAGCAGCCCCGGACTAGCGGGGGGGTTGAGAGAGACCCAGTACTTC	CASSPGLAGGLRETQYF
TRBV9	TRBJ1-3	NA	once	TGTGCCAGCAGCATATCAACAGGGAACTCTGGAAACACCATATATTTT	CASSISTGNSGNTIYF
TRBV7-8	TRBJ2-5	NA	NA	TGTGCCAGCAGCTTTGGAGGGCCAGAGACCCAGTACTTC	CASSFGGPETQYF
TRBV10-1	TRBJ1-5	NA	NA	TGCGCCAGCAGTGAGTCGATGCAGGTCAATCAGCCCCAGCATTTT	CASSESMQVNQPQHF
TRBV9	TRBJ1-6	NA	once	TGTGCCAGCAGCGGGGGGGAGTTTAATTCACCCCTCCACTTT	CASSGGEFNSPLHF
TRBV7-9	TRBJ2-1	NA	NA	TGTGCCAGCAGTTTAACCTCGGGGGAAGAGCAGTTCTTC	CASSLTSGEEQFF
TRBV5-4	TRBJ1-2	TRBD1	NA	TGTGCCAGCAGCAATAACAGGGGGCGAGGGTATGGCTACACCTTC	CASSNNRGRGYGYTF
TRBV7-6	TRBJ1-1	TRBD1	NA	TGTGCCAGCAGCTTAGGCGGAGGACAGGGATTAGGCACTGAAGCTTTCTTT	CASSLGGGQGLGTEAFF
TRBV6-5	TRBJ1-2	TRBD1	few	TGTGCCAGCAGACTAGGACAGGGGGTTTATGGCTACACCTTC	CASRLGQGVYGYTF
TRBV18	TRBJ2-7	TRBD1	NA	TGTGCCAGCTCGCGGGGACAGGGTCAGGGCGAGCAGTACTTC	CASSRGQGQGEQYF
TRBV9	TRBJ2-6	TRBD1	NA	TGTGCCAGCAGCGACCCAAACAGGGGCGACGTCCTGACTTTC	CASSDPNRGDVLTF
TRBV19	TRBJ2-7	TRBD1	NA	TGTGCCAGTAGTATATCCGGGACAGCCACCTACGAGCAGTACTTC	CASSISGTATYEQYF
TRBV7-2	TRBJ1-2	NA	NA	TGTGCCAGCAGCTTAATATTCAGCAGGATTAACTATGGCTACACCTTC	CASSLIFSRINYGYTF
TRBV5-1	TRBJ2-5	NA	NA	TGCGCCAGCAGCTTGGCCGTGACAGACCAAGAGACCCAGTACTTC	CASSLAVTDQETQYF
TRBV19	TRBJ2-7	NA	NA	TGTGCCAGTAGTCCCTCGCCTCGGTACGAGCAGTACTTC	CASSPSPRYEQYF
TRBV14	TRBJ2-1	NA	NA	TGTGCCAGCAGCCACCAGTACAATGAGCAGTTCTTC	CASSHQYNEQFF
TRBV6-5	TRBJ1-1	NA	NA	TGTGCCAGCAGTTATCAGGGGCTTTCGTACACTGAAGCTTTCTTT	CASSYQGLSYTEAFF
TRBV5-1	TRBJ2-1	TRBD1	NA	TGCGCCAGCAGCTTAGGGGGACAGACCTACAATGAGCAGTTCTTC	CASSLGGQTYNEQFF
TRBV15	TRBJ1-1	TRBD1	NA	TGTGCCACCAGCGATCCGGGACAGGGGGGAACTGAAGCTTTCTTT	CATSDPGQGGTEAFF
TRBV10-3	TRBJ2-5	TRBD2	NA	TGTGCTTCTAGCGGACAAGAGACCCAGTACTTC	CASSGQETQYF
TRBV7-8	TRBJ1-2	NA	NA	TGTGCCAGCAGCTTACAGCTTATGGGCGACTATGGCTACACCTTC	CASSLQLMGDYGYTF
TRBV9	TRBJ2-7	TRBD1	NA	TGTGCCAGTTCACAGGGGGCTACCGACTTATCCTACGAGCAGTACTTC	CASSQGATDLSYEQYF
TRBV13	TRBJ2-7	NA	NA	TGTGCCAGCAGCTTCAGAGGGGGAAACTACGAGCAGTACTTC	CASSFRGGNYEQYF